Here is one TCR beta chain with its context. Per the study methods: Amplification of reference gene primers was used by the study to estimate nucleated cell counts. The method was immunoSEQ multiplex PCR; TCRdb's version includes in-frame clones alone and lacks a portion of them. That table furnishes V, J and clone size, whereas the DNA furnished D and trimming. This table has around 300,000 clones, about 90% appearing once. The data belong to a study of blood T cell repertoires in COVID-19. Study information: The cDNA or gDNA used as material had been derived from T cells, B-cell-depleted T cells, or PBMCs.

The TCR originated in a man aged 18 to 29 with active or convalescent COVID-19. Sequencing was performed on peripheral blood.

CDR3: CASSPGTGNSPLHF. The CDR3 nucleotides are TGTGCCAGCAGTCCAGGGACAGGGAATTCACCCCTCCACTTT. The V gene is TRBV27, the J gene TRBJ1-6; TRBD1 matches at 9 bases. Per germline, CDR1 MNHEY and CDR2 SMNVEV (reference sequence). CDR3 length: 14 residues. J was trimmed by 7 bases and V by 5 bases; bases with no gene match: 3.